The 25 T cell receptor beta chains in this list originate from one sample, sequenced in a study of spatial heterogeneity in lung cancer. A single record per CDR3 protein comes from TCRdb applying MiXCR to the 5' RACE reads. The sample shows some 35,000 distinct CDR3 sequences, just over 7.5% of them seen only once. Documented time point: blood at routine non-recurrence follow-up after resection. The sample in question was PBMCs, obtained at follow-up. All receptors derive from a male donor with early-stage non-small cell lung cancer.

This clonotype showed up many times. This chain links TRBV6-1 with TRBJ2-5; 12 bases align to TRBD2. This CDR3 region has 16 residues. Looked up from germline, CDR1 is MNHNS and CDR2 is SASEGT. V shed 4 bases and J 5 bases; nucleotides not matched to a gene: 8. The CDR3 bases are TGTGCCAGCAGTGTCTTTCTAGCGGGGGGGCGTGAGACCCAGTACTTC. It codes for CASSVFLAGGRETQYF.

This clonotype was seen a handful of times. V gene TRBV11-2 combines with J gene TRBJ2-7; 8 positions agree with TRBD1. The CDR3 covers 15 residues. Germline trimming cut 5 bases from V and 3 bases from J; bases unmatched to any gene: 9. The V gene's germline CDR1 is SGHAT and CDR2 FQNNGV. The CDR3 loop is CASSNDDRGSYEQYF. For the CDR3, the DNA is TGTGCCAGCAGCAACGACGACAGGGGAAGCTACGAGCAGTACTTC. The full variable domain, rest sourced from reference TRBV11-2 and TRBJ2-7, is EAGVAQSPRYKIIEKRQSVAFWCNPISGHATLYWYQQILGQGPKLLIQFQNNGVVDDSQLPKDRFSAERLKGVDSTLKIQPAKLEDSAVYLCASSNDDRGSYEQYFGPGTRLTVT.

This clonotype was observed a handful of times. V and J are TRBV5-1 and TRBJ2-7; weak D call: TRBD1 (5 bases). The CDR3 runs to 13 residues. Trimming stripped 4 bases from V and 5 bases from J, with 13 bases between. The V gene's germline CDR1 is SGHRS and CDR2 YFSETQ. The CDR3 sequence is CASSLQGTHEQYF. CDR3 sequence (DNA): TGCGCCAGCAGCCTGCAGGGTACACACGAGCAGTACTTC.

There are many counts of this clonotype. The chain combines TRBV7-9 with TRBJ2-3; 7 nucleotides match TRBD2. CDR3 size: 16 residues. CDR1 SEHNR and CDR2 FQNEAQ come from the germline V gene (reference sequence). The ends lost 5 bases at V and 2 bases at J; junction bases unmatched: 10. CDR3 residues: CASSPLGGKITDTQYF. The CDR3, as DNA: TGTGCCAGCAGCCCCCTGGGGGGGAAGATCACAGATACGCAGTATTTT.

Many counts were recorded for this clonotype. The chain uses TRBV5-1 and TRBJ1-2, with 9 positions matching TRBD1. Germline V gene sequence: CDR1 SGHRS, CDR2 YFSETQ. Trimming cost V 1 base and J 6 bases; bases outside gene matches: 7. The CDR3 loop spans 15 amino acids. For the CDR3, the DNA is TGCGCCAGCAGCTTGTATACAGGGGGCAACGATGGCTACACCTTC. Amino acid sequence: CASSLYTGGNDGYTF.

A remark on this clonotype: A much larger clone differs from this one at a single base, so this may be a read error. This chain uses TRBV10-3 with TRBJ2-1; D uncertain. CDR3 length equals 12 residues. CDR1 ENHRY and CDR2 SYGVKD come from the germline V gene. The ends were cut back, 2 bases at V and 6 bases at J, with 5 bases in the middle. DNA of the CDR3: TGTGCCATCAGTGAGGGAAGCAATGAGCAGTTCTTC. Its translation: CAISEGSNEQFF.

The sample holds many counts of this clonotype. The CDR3 sequence: CASSVLSDSYEQYF. In nucleotides, the CDR3 is TGTGCCAGCAGCGTACTCAGCGACTCGTACGAGCAGTACTTC. V usage is TRBV9 and J usage is TRBJ2-7, with no clear D. The germline gives CDR1 SGDLS, CDR2 YYNGEE. Trimming pared 1 base from V and 4 bases from J, leaving 12 bases between. The CDR3 has 14 amino acids.

Only a few counts were recorded for this clonotype. V gene TRBV30 combines with J gene TRBJ2-7, with D possibly matching TRBD1 (6 bases). The V end lost 0 bases, the J end lost 6 bases, and 18 bases lay between the germline ends. There are 15 residues in the CDR3. Germline values: CDR1 GTSNPN, CDR2 SVGIG (reference sequence). CDR3 DNA: TGTGCCTGGAGTGTACCCCTCAGGGGATCTGGCGAGCAGTACTTC. Its protein product is CAWSVPLRGSGEQYF.

This clonotype was observed at least ten times. The chain uses TRBV11-3 and TRBJ2-1; D uncertain. Germline CDR1 reads SGHNT; CDR2 reads YENEEA. Trimming took 1 base from V and 5 from J, leaving 12 bases between them. CDR3 size: 15 residues. As DNA, the CDR3 is TGTGCCAGCAGCTTAGGTTTAGTTCAAAACAATGAGCAGTTCTTC. It translates to CASSLGLVQNNEQFF.

This clonotype was recorded many times. The V and J genes are TRBV30 and TRBJ2-1; D may be TRBD1 (6 bases). The CDR3 has 13 residues. Deletions cut 0 bases from V and 9 bases from J, with 12 bases between. Germline V gene lookup returns CDR1 GTSNPN and CDR2 SVGIG (reference sequence). CDR3 coding DNA: TGTGCCTGGAGTGTAGGGCAGGGGACTGAGCAGTTCTTC. Its protein product is CAWSVGQGTEQFF.

V and J are TRBV5-6 and TRBJ1-1; D is perhaps TRBD1 (5 bases). This CDR3 region has 15 residues. V was shortened by 1 base and J by 1 base, with 11 bases between the two germline ends. The V gene's germline CDR1 is SGHDT and CDR2 YYEEEE. CDR3 protein: CASSLSAGPNTEAFF. The CDR3 coding sequence is TGTGCCAGCAGCTTGTCTGCGGGGCCGAACACTGAAGCTTTCTTT. Supplemented by reference TRBV5-6 and TRBJ1-1, the full variable domain reads DAGVTQSPTHLIKTRGQQVTLRCSPKSGHDTVSWYQQALGQGPQFIFQYYEEEERQRGNFPDRFSGHQFPNYSSELNVNALLLGDSALYLCASSLSAGPNTEAFFGQGTRLTVV.

This clonotype was seen at least ten times. V usage is TRBV7-9 and J usage is TRBJ1-1; tentative D call: TRBD1 (6 bases). V was shortened by 5 bases and J by 5 bases, with 24 bases between the two germline ends. There are 17 residues in the CDR3. Per germline, CDR1 SEHNR and CDR2 FQNEAQ (reference sequence). In DNA form, the CDR3 reads TGTGCCAGCAGCCCACCGAATCCTTGGGCAGGGGAGACTGAAGCTTTCTTT. It yields the protein CASSPPNPWAGETEAFF.

This clonotype was recorded a few times. The chain couples TRBV12-3 or TRBV12-4 to TRBJ2-3; 9 bases are a match to TRBD2. This CDR3 spans 16 amino acids. The trim removed 6 bases at V and 0 bases at J, leaving 7 bases unmatched. CDR3 amino acids: CASSPGSGGSTDTQYF. CDR3 DNA sequence: TGTGCCAGCAGCCCAGGAAGCGGGGGGAGCACAGATACGCAGTATTTT.

This clonotype appeared many times. The genes are TRBV10-1 and TRBJ1-2; 8 positions match TRBD1. V lost 6 bases and J lost 8; bases outside the gene matches: 14. CDR1 is WNHNN and CDR2 is SYGVQD in the germline V gene (reference sequence). CDR3 length: 15 residues. In DNA form, the CDR3 reads TGCGCCAGCAGCAACAGGGGGAGGGACGTCTTGGGCTACACCTTC. Protein product: CASSNRGRDVLGYTF.

The rearrangement uses TRBV5-4 and TRBJ2-4, with D possibly TRBD1 on 7 matching bases. Germline V lookup: CDR1 SGHNT, CDR2 YYREEE (reference sequence). This CDR3 region has 15 residues. V gave up 4 bases and J gave up 1 base, with 12 bases separating them. The CDR3 region is CASSGGTEAKNIQYF. The CDR3 DNA follows: TGTGCCAGCAGCGGGGGGACAGAGGCCAAAAACATTCAGTACTTC.

This clonotype has more than one count but fewer than ten. The V call is TRBV12-3 or TRBV12-4, the J call TRBJ1-6; unclear D gene. With 8 bases removed from V and 0 bases from J, the gap between germline ends came to 8 bases. This CDR3 comprises 14 residues. The CDR3 region is CASHGSSYNSPLHF. CDR3 coding DNA: TGTGCCAGCCACGGGAGCTCCTATAATTCACCCCTCCACTTT.

The chain has TRBV20-1 and TRBJ2-7; D remains unclear. This CDR3 is built from 15 residues. Germline V gives CDR1 DFQATT, CDR2 SNEGSKA (reference sequence). Trimming removed 1 base from V and 0 bases from J, with 13 bases in between. The CDR3 coding sequence is TGCAGTGCTAGAGTCCCGGAAAAGAGCTCCTACGAGCAGTACTTC. Residues: CSARVPEKSSYEQYF.

There are many counts of this clonotype. The chain uses TRBV14 and TRBJ2-2, with 7 bases identical to TRBD2. Germline CDR1 is SGHDN and CDR2 is FVKESK. Trimming removed 5 bases from V and 4 bases from J; junction bases left unmatched: 16. The CDR3 consists of 18 residues. The CDR3 region is CASSEAPPGGWSTGELFF. The CDR3, as DNA: TGTGCCAGCAGCGAAGCCCCTCCGGGGGGTTGGAGCACCGGGGAGCTGTTTTTT.

Many counts were recorded for this clonotype. J is TRBJ2-1 and V is TRBV2; 8 nucleotides line up with TRBD2. CDR1 is SNHLY, CDR2 FYNNEI, per germline. V shed 4 bases and J 1 base; nucleotides not matched to a gene: 3. This CDR3 region has 15 residues. The CDR3 here is CASSGSGGSYNEQFF. Here the CDR3 DNA reads TGTGCCAGCAGTGGGAGCGGGGGTTCCTACAATGAGCAGTTCTTC.

This clonotype was counted at least ten times. This sequence joins TRBV2 and TRBJ2-1, with 10 bases aligning to TRBD1. The germline CDR1 and CDR2 sequences are SNHLY and FYNNEI. V lost 3 bases and J lost 1; bases outside the gene matches: 0. This CDR3 has 15 residues. The DNA of the CDR3 is TGTGCCAGCAGTGAGGGACAGGGGTCCTACAATGAGCAGTTCTTC. Residues: CASSEGQGSYNEQFF.

This clonotype was detected many times. This chain links TRBV7-9 with TRBJ1-4, with unresolved D. Looked up from germline, CDR1 is SEHNR and CDR2 is FQNEAQ (reference sequence). Trimming stripped 2 bases from V and 4 bases from J, with 8 bases between. The CDR3 has 14 amino acids. CDR3 coding DNA: TGTGCCAGCAGCTTAATGCCTTTTAATGAAAAACTGTTTTTT. It specifies CASSLMPFNEKLFF.

This clonotype was counted many times. This rearrangement joins TRBV1 to TRBJ2-1. TRBV1 is deemed a pseudogene. The CDR3 runs 16 residues. The chain's CDR3 is CTSSQDLGAYYNEQFF. DNA of the CDR3: TGCACCAGCAGCCAAGATTTGGGGGCCTACTACAATGAGCAGTTCTTC.

This clonotype was seen many times. The CDR3 here is CSVELGLAGTQYF. In nucleotides, the CDR3 is TGCAGCGTTGAATTGGGGCTAGCGGGGACCCAGTACTTC. The genes are TRBV29-1 and TRBJ2-5; 8 nucleotides align to TRBD2. The V and J ends lost 2 bases and 7 bases, in that order; junction bases with no gene match: 6. Germline loops: CDR1 SQVTM, CDR2 ANQGSEA. The CDR3 spans 13 residues.

In this sample, this clonotype turned up many times. The V and J genes are TRBV7-2 and TRBJ2-5, with a possible D match to TRBD2 (6 bases). The V end was cut by 1 base, the J end by 5 bases, with 17 bases between. This CDR3 has 16 amino acids. Germline V gene lookup returns CDR1 SGHTA and CDR2 FQGNSA. Here the CDR3 reads CASSLGVNGGWETQYF. The CDR3 nucleotides read TGTGCCAGCAGCTTAGGGGTCAACGGGGGATGGGAGACCCAGTACTTC.

This clonotype occurred many times. The chain uses TRBV30 and TRBJ2-7; no firm D call. There are 12 residues in the CDR3. Germline V lookup: CDR1 GTSNPN, CDR2 SVGIG (reference sequence). V lost 7 bases and J lost 0, with 10 bases in between. CDR3 residues: CAFQAFSYEQYF. CDR3 DNA sequence: TGTGCCTTTCAGGCATTCTCCTACGAGCAGTACTTC.